Following are 17 T cell receptor beta chains from one sample sequenced in a study of shared clonotypes between healthy human individuals. Profiled with immunoSEQ multiplex PCR; TCRdb holds only in-frame clones, not every one. The sample contains 1 million to 1.3 million clones, 75% to 80% of which appear only once. Sequenced input: memory CD4+ T cells from PBMCs. Subset here: CD45RA-negative fraction. These receptors came from a man younger than 30 in good health. Some clones in this sample may be carry-over from other donors' samples.

A word on this clone: With a far larger clone one base away, a read error is the likely cause. This chain joins TRBV7-2 and TRBJ2-1, with D perhaps TRBD2 (5 bases). CDR3 size: 13 residues. Looked up from germline, CDR1 is SGHTA and CDR2 is FQGNSA. V was cut by 3 bases and J by 5 bases, with 8 bases left in between. CDR3 residues: CASSFGLNNEQFF. The CDR3 coding sequence is TGTGCCAGCAGCTTCGGACTGAACAATGAGCAGTTCTTC.

The rearrangement uses TRBV9 and TRBJ2-3, with D possibly being TRBD2 (5 bases). The CDR3 spans 14 residues. V was pared by 0 bases and J by 7 bases, with 12 bases between. The germline CDR1 and CDR2 sequences are SGDLS and YYNGEE. The CDR3 DNA is TGTGCCAGCAGCGTAGAATGGCGGGCTAATACGCAGTATTTT. It yields the protein CASSVEWRANTQYF.

This clone turned up a few times. The CDR3 sequence is CAWMSPNTEAFF. DNA of the CDR3: TGTGCCTGGATGAGCCCGAACACTGAAGCTTTCTTT. The chain carries TRBV30 and TRBJ1-1, with D hard to call. The CDR3 sequence is 12 residues long. V was shortened by 4 bases and J by 1 base, with 7 bases between the two germline ends. Germline V gene lookup returns CDR1 GTSNPN and CDR2 SVGIG (reference sequence).

This chain uses TRBV6-5 with TRBJ2-7; unclear D gene. Germline loops: CDR1 MNHEY, CDR2 SVGAGI. V lost 0 bases, J lost 0 bases, and 3 bases lay in between. The CDR3 contains 13 residues. CDR3: CASSYSPSYEQYF. CDR3 in DNA: TGTGCCAGCAGTTACTCACCCTCCTACGAGCAGTACTTC.

This clone was counted only a few times. This chain links TRBV2 with TRBJ1-3; D unclear. V dropped 6 bases and J dropped 2 bases, with 14 bases sitting between them. Germline V CDR1 and CDR2: SNHLY, FYNNEI. The CDR3 sequence is 15 residues long. For the CDR3, the DNA is TGTGCCAGCAGAAACGGGGTACTTGCTGGAAACACCATATATTTT. It codes for CASRNGVLAGNTIYF.

The J gene is TRBJ1-2, the V gene TRBV2; D gene unclear. Germline assignment: CDR1 SNHLY and CDR2 FYNNEI. This CDR3 contains 14 residues. Deletions cut 5 bases from V and 0 bases from J, with 10 bases between. The CDR3 DNA sequence: TGTGCCAGCAGTCCGACACCCGCTAACTATGGCTACACCTTC. Translated: CASSPTPANYGYTF.

The chain links TRBV6-5 to TRBJ2-1, with 9 bases aligning to TRBD2. Trimming removed 5 bases from V and 10 bases from J; junction bases left unmatched: 9. The CDR3 length is 14 residues. Per germline, CDR1 MNHEY and CDR2 SVGAGI. Here the CDR3 DNA reads TGTGCCAGCAGTACCCTCGGCGGGAGGGGGGAGCAGTTCTTC. Amino acid sequence: CASSTLGGRGEQFF.

This clone was seen more than once but under ten times. V and J are TRBV5-4 and TRBJ1-2; D is unresolved. Trimming cost V 1 base and J 3 bases, with 7 bases left between them. CDR3 size: 13 residues. CDR1 is SGHNT, CDR2 YYREEE, per germline (reference sequence). The CDR3 protein is CASSLSQHYGYTF. The CDR3 DNA reads TGTGCCAGCAGCTTGTCGCAGCACTATGGCTACACCTTC. Together with reference TRBV5-4 and TRBJ1-2, the CDR3 gives the full variable domain: ETGVTQSPTHLIKTRGQQVTLRCSSQSGHNTVSWYQQALGQGPQFIFQYYREEENGRGNFPPRFSGLQFPNYSSELNVNALELDDSALYLCASSLSQHYGYTFGSGTRLTVV.

This chain's CDR3 is CASSRETRGVNTEAFF. The CDR3, as DNA: TGTGCCAGCAGCCGGGAAACGAGGGGTGTGAACACTGAAGCTTTCTTT. The genes are TRBV27 and TRBJ1-1; D may be TRBD1 (5 bases). The V gene lost 6 bases and the J gene lost 0 bases, with 17 bases spanning the gap. From germline, CDR1 is MNHEY and CDR2 SMNVEV (reference sequence). This CDR3 contains 16 residues.

This clone was found a few times. The rearrangement joins TRBV6-5 to TRBJ2-5; TRBD1 matches at 10 bases. The CDR3 spans 13 residues. Trimming at V came to 6 bases and at J to 5 bases, leaving 3 bases not matched to a gene. Germline V CDR1 and CDR2: MNHEY, SVGAGI. The CDR3 reads CASRGQGRETQYF. The CDR3 DNA is TGTGCCAGCAGGGGACAGGGGAGGGAGACCCAGTACTTC.

This clone was counted once. The V gene is TRBV6-4, the J gene TRBJ2-6, with TRBD1 matching over 7 bases. Germline CDR1 and CDR2: MRHNA and SNTAGT. The CDR3 consists of 16 residues. V lost 4 bases and J lost 2; bases outside the gene matches: 5. Here the CDR3 DNA reads TGTGCCAGCAGTGCCGACAGGGCGGCTGGGGCCAACGTCCTGACTTTC. This encodes CASSADRAAGANVLTF.

The DNA for the CDR3 is TGTGCCAGCAGCCCCATAGGGGGGAACACTGAAGCTTTCTTT. Amino acid sequence: CASSPIGGNTEAFF. The V gene is TRBV9, the J gene TRBJ1-1; D perhaps matches TRBD1 (6 bases). Germline V gene sequence: CDR1 SGDLS, CDR2 YYNGEE. The CDR3 runs to 14 residues. Trimming cost V 4 bases and J 1 base, with 11 bases left between them. Filled out from reference TRBV9 and TRBJ1-1, the complete variable domain reads DSGVTQTPKHLITATGQRVTLRCSPRSGDLSVYWYQQSLDQGLQFLIQYYNGEERAKGNILERFSAQQFPDLHSELNLSSLELGDSALYFCASSPIGGNTEAFFGQGTRLTVV.

This chain connects TRBV7-2 to TRBJ2-5; tentatively, D is TRBD2 (6 bases). CDR3 size: 16 residues. Germline CDR1 and CDR2: SGHTA and FQGNSA. With 0 bases removed from V and 1 base from J, the gap between germline ends came to 12 bases. CDR3 in amino acids: CASSLARGRSQETQYF. CDR3 nucleotides: TGTGCCAGCAGCTTAGCGCGGGGCAGATCCCAAGAGACCCAGTACTTC.

The genes are TRBV10-3 and TRBJ2-2; D uncertain. This CDR3 is built from 16 residues. Between the trimmed V and J ends, which lost 2 bases and 2 bases, there was a span of 12 bases. Germline values: CDR1 ENHRY, CDR2 SYGVKD. The CDR3 is CAISELHLQNTGELFF. CDR3 bases: TGTGCCATCAGTGAGCTGCATCTACAAAACACCGGGGAGCTGTTTTTT.

V gene TRBV6-5 combines with J gene TRBJ1-1, with TRBD1 matching over 7 bases. Germline CDR1 is MNHEY and CDR2 is SVGAGI. After removal of 5 bases from V and 4 bases from J, the junction contained 4 bases not matched to a gene. CDR3 length equals 13 residues. The CDR3 sequence: CASSKQGSTEAFF. The CDR3 DNA reads TGTGCCAGCAGTAAACAGGGGAGCACTGAAGCTTTCTTT.

This clone has more than one count but fewer than ten. The rearrangement uses TRBV9 and TRBJ2-1; D unresolved. CDR1 is SGDLS and CDR2 is YYNGEE in the germline V gene. This CDR3 contains 14 residues. Trimming stripped 4 bases from V and 0 bases from J, with 8 bases between. The CDR3 DNA sequence: TGTGCCAGCAGCCCCTGGAGCTCCTACAATGAGCAGTTCTTC. Protein sequence: CASSPWSSYNEQFF. The full variable domain, rest sourced from reference TRBV9 and TRBJ2-1, is DSGVTQTPKHLITATGQRVTLRCSPRSGDLSVYWYQQSLDQGLQFLIQYYNGEERAKGNILERFSAQQFPDLHSELNLSSLELGDSALYFCASSPWSSYNEQFFGPGTRLTVL.

This clone was counted ten times or more. Distinct nucleotide sequences in the sample also encode this CDR3. The rearrangement joins TRBV5-1 to TRBJ1-5, with no clear D. Trimming shortened V by 0 bases and J by 2 bases, and 9 bases separated the two germline ends. CDR1 SGHRS and CDR2 YFSETQ come from the germline V gene. This CDR3 has 15 amino acids. In DNA, the CDR3 is TGCGCCAGCAGCTTGGAACCCGGTGGCAATCAGCCCCAGCATTTT. Encoded protein: CASSLEPGGNQPQHF.